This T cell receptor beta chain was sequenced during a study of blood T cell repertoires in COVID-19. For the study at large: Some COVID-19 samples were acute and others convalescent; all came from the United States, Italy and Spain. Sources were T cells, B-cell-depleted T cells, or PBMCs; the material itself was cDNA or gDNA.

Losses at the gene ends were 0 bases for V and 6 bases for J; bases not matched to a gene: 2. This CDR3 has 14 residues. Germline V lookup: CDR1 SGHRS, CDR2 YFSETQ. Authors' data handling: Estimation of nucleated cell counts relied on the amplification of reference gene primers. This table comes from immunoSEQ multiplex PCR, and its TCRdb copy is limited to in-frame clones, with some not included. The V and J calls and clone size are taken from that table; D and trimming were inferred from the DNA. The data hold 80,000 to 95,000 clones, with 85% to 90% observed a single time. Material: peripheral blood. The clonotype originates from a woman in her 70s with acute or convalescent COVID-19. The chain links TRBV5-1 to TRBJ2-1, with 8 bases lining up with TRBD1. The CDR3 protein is CASSLATGGNEQFF. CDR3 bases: TGCGCCAGCAGCTTGGCCACAGGGGGCAATGAGCAGTTCTTC.